These 2 T cell receptor beta chains were all obtained from the same sample, sequenced in a study of OX40 agonist ivuxolimab in advanced cancers. The assay was immunoSEQ multiplex PCR, and TCRdb's table has in-frame clones only and misses some. The data hold over 50,000 clones, with around nine tenths observed a single time. This specimen consisted of CD4+ or CD8+ T cells sorted from blood, obtained in a trial of the OX40 agonist ivuxolimab. These receptors were collected from an adult with an advanced solid tumor such as melanoma, head and neck, liver or kidney cancer.

This chain uses TRBV4-3 with TRBJ2-2; D uncertain. Trimming shortened V by 1 base and J by 0 bases, and 9 bases separated the two germline ends. From germline, CDR1 is LGHNA and CDR2 YSLEER. The CDR3 has 16 amino acids. This chain's CDR3 is CASSQGAIANTGELFF. The CDR3, as DNA: TGCGCCAGCAGCCAAGGGGCGATTGCGAACACCGGGGAGCTGTTTTTT.

The rearrangement links TRBV7-2 to TRBJ2-7; TRBD2 agrees at 9 bases. This CDR3 contains 16 residues. V shed 1 base and J 4 bases; nucleotides not matched to a gene: 8. Germline assignment: CDR1 SGHTA and CDR2 FQGNSA. The CDR3 reads CASSLGLPAGGYEQYF. As DNA, the CDR3 is TGTGCCAGCAGCTTAGGTCTCCCAGCGGGGGGTTACGAGCAGTACTTC.